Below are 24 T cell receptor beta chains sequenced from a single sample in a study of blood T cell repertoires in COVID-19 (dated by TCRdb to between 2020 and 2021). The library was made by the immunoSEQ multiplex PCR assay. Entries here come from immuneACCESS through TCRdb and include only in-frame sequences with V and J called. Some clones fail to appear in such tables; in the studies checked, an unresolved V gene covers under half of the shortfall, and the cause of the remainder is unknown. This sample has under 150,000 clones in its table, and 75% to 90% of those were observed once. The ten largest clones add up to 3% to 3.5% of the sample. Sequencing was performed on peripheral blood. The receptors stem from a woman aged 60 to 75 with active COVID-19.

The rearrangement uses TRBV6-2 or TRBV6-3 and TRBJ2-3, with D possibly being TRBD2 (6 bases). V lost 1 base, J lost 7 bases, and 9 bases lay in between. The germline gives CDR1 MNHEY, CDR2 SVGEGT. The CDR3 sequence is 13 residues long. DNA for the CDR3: TGTGCCAGCAGTTACTTTGGAGGGAATACGCAGTATTTT. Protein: CASSYFGGNTQYF.

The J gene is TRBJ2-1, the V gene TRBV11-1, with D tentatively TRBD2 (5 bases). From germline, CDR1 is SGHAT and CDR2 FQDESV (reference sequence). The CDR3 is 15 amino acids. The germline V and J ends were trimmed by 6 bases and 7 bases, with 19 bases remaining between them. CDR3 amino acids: CASRSTTVGGNEQFF. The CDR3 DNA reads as TGTGCCAGCAGGAGTACCACAGTGGGCGGGAATGAGCAGTTCTTC. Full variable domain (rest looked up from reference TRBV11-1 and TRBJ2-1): EAEVAQSPRYKITEKSQAVAFWCDPISGHATLYWYRQILGQGPELLVQFQDESVVDDSQLPKDRFSAERLKGVDSTLKIQPAELGDSAMYLCASRSTTVGGNEQFFGPGTRLTVL.

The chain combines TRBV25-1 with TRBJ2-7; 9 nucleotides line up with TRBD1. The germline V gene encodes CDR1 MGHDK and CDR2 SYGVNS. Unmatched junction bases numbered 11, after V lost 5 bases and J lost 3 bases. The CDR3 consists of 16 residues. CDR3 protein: CASSPPGTGTFYEQYF. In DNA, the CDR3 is TGTGCCAGCAGTCCGCCGGGGACAGGGACCTTCTACGAGCAGTACTTC.

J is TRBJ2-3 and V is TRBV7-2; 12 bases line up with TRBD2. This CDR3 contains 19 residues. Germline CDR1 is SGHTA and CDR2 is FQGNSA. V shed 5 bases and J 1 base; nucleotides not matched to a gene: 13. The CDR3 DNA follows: TGTGCCAGCAGCCGTAAGGTCCTAGCGGGAGGGCGGGGCACAGATACGCAGTATTTT. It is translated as CASSRKVLAGGRGTDTQYF.

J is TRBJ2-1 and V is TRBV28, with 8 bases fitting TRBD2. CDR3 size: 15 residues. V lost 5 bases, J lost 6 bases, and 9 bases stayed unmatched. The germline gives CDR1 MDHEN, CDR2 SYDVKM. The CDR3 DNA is TGTGCCAGCAGTGCACCGGGACTAGGGGTCAATGAGCAGTTCTTC. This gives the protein CASSAPGLGVNEQFF.

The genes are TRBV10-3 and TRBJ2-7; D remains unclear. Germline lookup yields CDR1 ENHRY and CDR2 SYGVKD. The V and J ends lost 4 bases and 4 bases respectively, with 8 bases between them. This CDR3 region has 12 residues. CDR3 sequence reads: CAISVYSYEQYF. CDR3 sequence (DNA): TGTGCCATCAGTGTATACAGTTACGAGCAGTACTTC.

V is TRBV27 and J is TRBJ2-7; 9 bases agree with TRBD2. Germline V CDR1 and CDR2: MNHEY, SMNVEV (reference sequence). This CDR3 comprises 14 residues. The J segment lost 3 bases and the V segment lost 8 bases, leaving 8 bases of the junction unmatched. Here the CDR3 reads CASGRLADLYEQYF. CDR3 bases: TGTGCCAGCGGCAGACTAGCGGACCTCTACGAGCAGTACTTC.

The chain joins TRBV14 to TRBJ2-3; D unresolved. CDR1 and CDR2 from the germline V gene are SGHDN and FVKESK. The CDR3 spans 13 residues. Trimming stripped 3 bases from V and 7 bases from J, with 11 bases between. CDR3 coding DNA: TGTGCCAGCAGCCAGGCCTCTAGAAATACGCAGTATTTT. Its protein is CASSQASRNTQYF.

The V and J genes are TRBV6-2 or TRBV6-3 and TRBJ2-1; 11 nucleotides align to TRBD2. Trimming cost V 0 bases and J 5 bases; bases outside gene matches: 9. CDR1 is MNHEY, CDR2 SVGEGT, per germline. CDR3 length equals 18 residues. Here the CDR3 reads CASSYSMTSGKFDNEQFF. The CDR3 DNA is TGTGCCAGCAGTTACTCGATGACTAGCGGGAAGTTCGACAATGAGCAGTTCTTC.

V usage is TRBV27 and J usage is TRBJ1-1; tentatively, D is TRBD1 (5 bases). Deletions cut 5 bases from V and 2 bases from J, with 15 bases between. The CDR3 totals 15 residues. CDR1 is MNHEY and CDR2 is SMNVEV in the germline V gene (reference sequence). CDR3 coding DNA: TGTGCCAGCAGTCTCACAACTGGGGCTAACACTGAAGCTTTCTTT. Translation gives CASSLTTGANTEAFF.

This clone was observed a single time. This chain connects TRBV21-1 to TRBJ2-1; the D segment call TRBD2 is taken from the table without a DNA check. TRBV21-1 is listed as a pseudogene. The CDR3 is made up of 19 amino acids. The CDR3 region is CASSKMTSGRAHSYNEQFF. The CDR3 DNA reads TGTGCCAGCAGCAAAATGACTAGCGGGAGGGCCCACTCCTACAATGAGCAGTTCTTC.

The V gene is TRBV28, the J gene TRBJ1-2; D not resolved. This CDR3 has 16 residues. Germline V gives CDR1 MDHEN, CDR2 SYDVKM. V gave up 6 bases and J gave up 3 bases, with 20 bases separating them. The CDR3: CASSAPHREIDYGYTF. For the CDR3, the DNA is TGTGCCAGCAGCGCCCCCCACAGAGAGATTGACTATGGCTACACCTTC.

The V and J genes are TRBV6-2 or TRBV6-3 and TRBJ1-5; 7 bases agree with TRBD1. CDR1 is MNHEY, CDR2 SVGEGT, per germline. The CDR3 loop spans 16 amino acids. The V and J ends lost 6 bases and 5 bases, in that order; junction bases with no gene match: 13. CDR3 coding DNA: TGTGCCAGCAGCTGGGACAGCCAAAGCGTTGATCAGCCCCAGCATTTT. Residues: CASSWDSQSVDQPQHF.

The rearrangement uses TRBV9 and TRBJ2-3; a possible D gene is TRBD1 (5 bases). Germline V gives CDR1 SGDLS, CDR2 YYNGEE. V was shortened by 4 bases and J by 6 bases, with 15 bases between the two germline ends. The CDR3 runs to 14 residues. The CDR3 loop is CASSTIPQGDTQYF. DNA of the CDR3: TGTGCCAGCAGCACAATCCCCCAGGGCGATACGCAGTATTTT.

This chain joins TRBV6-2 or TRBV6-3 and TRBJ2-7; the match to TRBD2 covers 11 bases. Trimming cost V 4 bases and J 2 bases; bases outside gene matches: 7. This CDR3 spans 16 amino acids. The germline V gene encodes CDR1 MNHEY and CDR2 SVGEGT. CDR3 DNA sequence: TGTGCCAGCAGTTCCTTCACTAGCGGGAGTGCCTACGAGCAGTACTTC. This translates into CASSSFTSGSAYEQYF.

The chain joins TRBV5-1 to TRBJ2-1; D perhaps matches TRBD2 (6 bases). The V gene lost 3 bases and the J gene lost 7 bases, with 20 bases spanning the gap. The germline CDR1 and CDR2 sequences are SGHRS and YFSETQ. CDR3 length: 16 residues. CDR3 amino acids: CASSYLGDWPPNEQFF. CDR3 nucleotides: TGCGCCAGCAGCTATTTAGGGGACTGGCCTCCAAATGAGCAGTTCTTC.

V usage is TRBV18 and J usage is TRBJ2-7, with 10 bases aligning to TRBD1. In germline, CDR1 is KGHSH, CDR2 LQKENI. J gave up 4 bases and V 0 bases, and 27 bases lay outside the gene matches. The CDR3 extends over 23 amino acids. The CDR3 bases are TGTGCCAGCTCACCACCGGTGACAGGGGGCGAACGGCTAGCGGGCTCCGAGAGGTACGAGCAGTACTTC. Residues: CASSPPVTGGERLAGSERYEQYF.

CDR3 sequence reads: CASSQDRGYGNTIYF. CDR3 nucleotide sequence: TGTGCCAGCAGCCAAGATAGGGGGTACGGAAACACCATATATTTT. The rearrangement joins TRBV14 to TRBJ1-3; TRBD1 is a possible D gene (6 bases). Germline assignment: CDR1 SGHDN and CDR2 FVKESK. The CDR3 spans 15 residues. V was pared by 0 bases and J by 4 bases, with 10 bases between. Variable domain in full (rest from reference TRBV14 and TRBJ1-3): EAGVTQFPSHSVIEKGQTVTLRCDPISGHDNLYWYRRVMGKEIKFLLHFVKESKQDESGMPNNRFLAERTGGTYSTLKVQPAELEDSGVYFCASSQDRGYGNTIYFGEGSWLTVV.

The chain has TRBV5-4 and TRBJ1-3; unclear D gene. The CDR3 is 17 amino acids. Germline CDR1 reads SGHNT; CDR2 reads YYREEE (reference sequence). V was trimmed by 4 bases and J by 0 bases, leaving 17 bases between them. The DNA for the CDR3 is TGTGCCAGCAGCCAATCCTTTCCGGGGAGCTCTGGAAACACCATATATTTT. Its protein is CASSQSFPGSSGNTIYF. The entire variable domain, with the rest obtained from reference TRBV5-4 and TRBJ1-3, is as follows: ETGVTQSPTHLIKTRGQQVTLRCSSQSGHNTVSWYQQALGQGPQFIFQYYREEENGRGNFPPRFSGLQFPNYSSELNVNALELDDSALYLCASSQSFPGSSGNTIYFGEGSWLTVV.

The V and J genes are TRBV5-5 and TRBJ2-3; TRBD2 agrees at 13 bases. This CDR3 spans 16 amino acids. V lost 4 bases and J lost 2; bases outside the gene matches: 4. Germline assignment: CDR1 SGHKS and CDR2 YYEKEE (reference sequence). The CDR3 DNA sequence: TGTGCCAGCAGCAAAGGGACTAGCGGGACCACAGATACGCAGTATTTT. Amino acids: CASSKGTSGTTDTQYF. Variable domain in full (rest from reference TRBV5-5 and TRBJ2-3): DAGVTQSPTHLIKTRGQQVTLRCSPISGHKSVSWYQQVLGQGPQFIFQYYEKEERGRGNFPDRFSARQFPNYSSELNVNALLLGDSALYLCASSKGTSGTTDTQYFGPGTRLTVL.

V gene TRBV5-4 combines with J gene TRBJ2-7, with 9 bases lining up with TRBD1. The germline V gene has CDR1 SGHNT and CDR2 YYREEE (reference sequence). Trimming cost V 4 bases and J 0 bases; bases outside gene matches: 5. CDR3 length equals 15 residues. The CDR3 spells CASSPGTGSSYEQYF. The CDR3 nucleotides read TGTGCCAGCAGCCCGGGGACAGGGAGCTCCTACGAGCAGTACTTC. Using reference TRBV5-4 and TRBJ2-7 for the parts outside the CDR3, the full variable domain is ETGVTQSPTHLIKTRGQQVTLRCSSQSGHNTVSWYQQALGQGPQFIFQYYREEENGRGNFPPRFSGLQFPNYSSELNVNALELDDSALYLCASSPGTGSSYEQYFGPGTRLTVT.

CDR3 in amino acids: CASSLGFPGQETQYF. DNA for the CDR3: TGTGCCAGCAGCTTAGGCTTCCCGGGTCAAGAGACCCAGTACTTC. V is TRBV7-8 and J is TRBJ2-5; no reliable D call. CDR3 length equals 15 residues. CDR1 SGHVS and CDR2 FQNEAQ come from the germline V gene. Trimming cost V 1 base and J 2 bases, with 11 bases left between them.

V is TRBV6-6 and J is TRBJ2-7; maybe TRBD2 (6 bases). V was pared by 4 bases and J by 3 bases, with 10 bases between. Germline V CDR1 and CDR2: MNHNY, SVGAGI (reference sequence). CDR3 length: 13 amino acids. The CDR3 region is CASSSGLFYEQYF. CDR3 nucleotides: TGTGCCAGCAGTTCGGGACTCTTCTACGAGCAGTACTTC.

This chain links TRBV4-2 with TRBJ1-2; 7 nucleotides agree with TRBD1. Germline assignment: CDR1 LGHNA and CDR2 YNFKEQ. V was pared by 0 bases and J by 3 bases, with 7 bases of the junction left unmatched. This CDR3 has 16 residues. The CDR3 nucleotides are TGTGCCAGCAGCCAAGAGTGGCAGGGGGTTGACTATGGCTACACCTTC. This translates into CASSQEWQGVDYGYTF.